This T cell receptor beta chain derives from a study of post-analysis software for immune sequencing data. A remark on this clonotype: Its antigen is still unknown.

The library was made from cDNA and included unique molecular identifiers. From the PCR reads, TCRdb called clonotypes with MiXCR, one entry per CDR3 protein. The table lists some 500,000 distinct CDR3 sequences, roughly 45% of them singletons. Study observations and caveats: Strong co-clustering by F measure was evident for samples that had been prepared in the same batch. TRBV5-6, TRBV5-1 and TRBV20-1 were among a handful of TRBV segments more frequent in patients than controls. Significantly lower normalized Chao1 diversity was seen in multiple sclerosis patients than in controls.

In germline, CDR1 is DFQATT, CDR2 SNEGSKA (reference sequence). V was pared by 2 bases and J by 1 base, with 6 bases of the junction left unmatched. This CDR3 spans 16 amino acids. This receptor was identified in a girl aged 5 to 17 with multiple sclerosis. The sample consisted of blood. V is TRBV20-1 and J is TRBJ2-3, with 10 bases matching TRBD2. DNA for the CDR3: TGCAGTGCTAGACCTCACGGACTAGCGGGCACAGATACGCAGTATTTT. Protein product: CSARPHGLAGTDTQYF.